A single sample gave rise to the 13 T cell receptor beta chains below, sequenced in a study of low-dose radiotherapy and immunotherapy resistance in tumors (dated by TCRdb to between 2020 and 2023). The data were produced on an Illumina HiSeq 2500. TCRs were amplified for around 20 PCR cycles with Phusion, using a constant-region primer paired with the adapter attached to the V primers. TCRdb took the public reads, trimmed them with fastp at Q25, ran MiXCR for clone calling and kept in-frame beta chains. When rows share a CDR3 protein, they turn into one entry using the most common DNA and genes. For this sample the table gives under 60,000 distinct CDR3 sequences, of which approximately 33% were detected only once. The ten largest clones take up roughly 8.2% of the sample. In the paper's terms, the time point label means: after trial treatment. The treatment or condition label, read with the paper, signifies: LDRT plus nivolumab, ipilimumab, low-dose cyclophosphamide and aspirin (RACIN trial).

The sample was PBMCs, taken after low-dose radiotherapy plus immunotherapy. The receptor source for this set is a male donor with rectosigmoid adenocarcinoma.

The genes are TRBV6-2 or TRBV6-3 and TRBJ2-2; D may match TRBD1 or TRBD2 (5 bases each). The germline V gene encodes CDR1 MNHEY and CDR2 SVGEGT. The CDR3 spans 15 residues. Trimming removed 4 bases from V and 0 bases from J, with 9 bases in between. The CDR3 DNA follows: TGTGCCAGCAGTTGGGGGACCCCGAACACCGGGGAGCTGTTTTTT. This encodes CASSWGTPNTGELFF.

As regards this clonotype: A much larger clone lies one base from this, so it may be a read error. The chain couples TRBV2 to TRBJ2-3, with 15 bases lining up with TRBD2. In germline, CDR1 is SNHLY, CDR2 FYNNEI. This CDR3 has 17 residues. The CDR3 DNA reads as TGTGTCAGCCCTGCCGGGACTAGCGGGGGGCGGGCCGATACGCAGTATTTT. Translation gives CVSPAGTSGGRADTQYF.

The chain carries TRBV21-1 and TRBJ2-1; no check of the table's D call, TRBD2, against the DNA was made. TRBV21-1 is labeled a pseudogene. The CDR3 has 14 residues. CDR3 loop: CASSNPSGNNEQFF. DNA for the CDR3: TGTGCCAGCAGCAATCCTAGCGGGAACAATGAGCAGTTCTTC.

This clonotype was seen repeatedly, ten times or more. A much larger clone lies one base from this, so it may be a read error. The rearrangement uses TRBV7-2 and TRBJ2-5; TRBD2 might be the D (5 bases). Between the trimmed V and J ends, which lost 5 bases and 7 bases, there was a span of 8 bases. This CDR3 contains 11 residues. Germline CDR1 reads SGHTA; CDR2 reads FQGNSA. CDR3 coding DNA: TGTGCCAGCAGCCCCGAGGGGACCCAGTACTTC. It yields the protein CASSPEGTQYF.

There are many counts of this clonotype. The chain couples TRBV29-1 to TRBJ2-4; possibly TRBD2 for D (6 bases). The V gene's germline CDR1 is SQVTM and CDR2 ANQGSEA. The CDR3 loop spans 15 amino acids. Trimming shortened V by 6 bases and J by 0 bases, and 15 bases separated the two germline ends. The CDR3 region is CSVRLGNIAKNIQYF. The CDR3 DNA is TGCAGCGTGAGACTAGGAAACATAGCCAAAAACATTCAGTACTTC.

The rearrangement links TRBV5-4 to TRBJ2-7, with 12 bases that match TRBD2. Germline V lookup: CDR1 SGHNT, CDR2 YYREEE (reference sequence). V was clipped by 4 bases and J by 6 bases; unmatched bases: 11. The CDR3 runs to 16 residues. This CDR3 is CASSPPLAGGRGEQYF. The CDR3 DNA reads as TGTGCCAGCAGCCCACCTCTAGCGGGGGGGCGCGGCGAGCAGTACTTC. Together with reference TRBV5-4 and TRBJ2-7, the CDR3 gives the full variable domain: ETGVTQSPTHLIKTRGQQVTLRCSSQSGHNTVSWYQQALGQGPQFIFQYYREEENGRGNFPPRFSGLQFPNYSSELNVNALELDDSALYLCASSPPLAGGRGEQYFGPGTRLTVT.

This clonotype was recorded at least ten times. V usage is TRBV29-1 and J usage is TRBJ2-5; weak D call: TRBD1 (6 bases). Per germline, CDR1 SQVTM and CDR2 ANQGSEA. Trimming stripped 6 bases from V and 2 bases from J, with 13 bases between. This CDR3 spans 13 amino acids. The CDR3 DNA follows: TGCAGCGTCCCGGGACACCGACAAGAGACCCAGTACTTC. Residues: CSVPGHRQETQYF.

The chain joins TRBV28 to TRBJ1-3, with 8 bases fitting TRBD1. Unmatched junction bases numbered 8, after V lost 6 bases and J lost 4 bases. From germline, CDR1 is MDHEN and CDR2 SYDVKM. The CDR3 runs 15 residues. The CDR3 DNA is TGTGCCAGCAGCACCCCGGACAGGGTGGGAAACACCATATATTTT. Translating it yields CASSTPDRVGNTIYF.

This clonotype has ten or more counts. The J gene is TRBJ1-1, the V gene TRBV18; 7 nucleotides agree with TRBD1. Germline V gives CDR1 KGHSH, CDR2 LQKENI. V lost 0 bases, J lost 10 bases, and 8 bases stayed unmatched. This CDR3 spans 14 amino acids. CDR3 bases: TGTGCCAGCTCACCACCGGGGCAGGGGGGTACAGCTTTCTTT. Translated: CASSPPGQGGTAFF.

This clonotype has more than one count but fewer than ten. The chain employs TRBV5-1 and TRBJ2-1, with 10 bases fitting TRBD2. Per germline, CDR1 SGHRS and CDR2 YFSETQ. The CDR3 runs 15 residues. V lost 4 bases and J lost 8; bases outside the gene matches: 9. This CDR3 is CASSQASGRAYEQFF. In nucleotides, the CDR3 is TGCGCCAGCAGCCAAGCGAGCGGGAGGGCCTATGAGCAGTTCTTC.

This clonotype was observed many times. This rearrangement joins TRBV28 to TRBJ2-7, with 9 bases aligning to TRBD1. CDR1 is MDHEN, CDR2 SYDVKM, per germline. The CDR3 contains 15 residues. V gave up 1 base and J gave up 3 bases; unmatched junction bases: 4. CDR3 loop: CASSLSRTGVYEQYF. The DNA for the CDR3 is TGTGCCAGCAGTTTATCTCGGACAGGGGTCTACGAGCAGTACTTC. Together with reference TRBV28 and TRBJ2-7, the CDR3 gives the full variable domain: DVKVTQSSRYLVKRTGEKVFLECVQDMDHENMFWYRQDPGLGLRLIYFSYDVKMKEKGDIPEGYSVSREKKERFSLILESASTNQTSMYLCASSLSRTGVYEQYFGPGTRLTVT.

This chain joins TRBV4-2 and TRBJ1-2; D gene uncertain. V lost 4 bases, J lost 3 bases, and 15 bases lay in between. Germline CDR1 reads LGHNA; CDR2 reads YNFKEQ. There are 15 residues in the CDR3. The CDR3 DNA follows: TGTGCCAGCAGCCCGATCCGGGTTAGGGACTATGGCTACACCTTC. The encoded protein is CASSPIRVRDYGYTF.

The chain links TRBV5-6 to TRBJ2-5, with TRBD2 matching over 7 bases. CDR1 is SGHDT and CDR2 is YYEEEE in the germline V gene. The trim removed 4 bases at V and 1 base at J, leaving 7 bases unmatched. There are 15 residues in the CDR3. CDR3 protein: CASSTGTTGQETQYF. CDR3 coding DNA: TGTGCCAGCAGCACCGGGACTACGGGCCAAGAGACCCAGTACTTC.